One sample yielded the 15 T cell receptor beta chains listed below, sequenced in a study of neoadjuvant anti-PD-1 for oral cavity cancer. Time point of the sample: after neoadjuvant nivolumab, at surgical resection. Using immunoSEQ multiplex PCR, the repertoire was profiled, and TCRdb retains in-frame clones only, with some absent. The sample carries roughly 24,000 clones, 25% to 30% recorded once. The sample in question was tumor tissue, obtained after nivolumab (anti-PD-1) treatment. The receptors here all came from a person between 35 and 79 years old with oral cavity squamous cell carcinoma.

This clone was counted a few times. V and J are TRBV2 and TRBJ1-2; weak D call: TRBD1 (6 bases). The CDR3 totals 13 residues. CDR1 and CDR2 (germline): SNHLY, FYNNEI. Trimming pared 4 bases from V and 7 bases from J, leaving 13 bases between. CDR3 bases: TGTGCCAGCAGTGGCCAGGGGCGCGGTGGCTACACCTTC. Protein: CASSGQGRGGYTF.

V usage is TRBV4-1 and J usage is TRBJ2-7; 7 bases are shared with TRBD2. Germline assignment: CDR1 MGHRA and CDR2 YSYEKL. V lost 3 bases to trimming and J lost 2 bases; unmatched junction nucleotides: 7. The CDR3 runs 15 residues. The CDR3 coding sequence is TGCGCCAGCAGCCACCAGCTAGCGGAGGCCTACGAGCAGTACTTC. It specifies CASSHQLAEAYEQYF.

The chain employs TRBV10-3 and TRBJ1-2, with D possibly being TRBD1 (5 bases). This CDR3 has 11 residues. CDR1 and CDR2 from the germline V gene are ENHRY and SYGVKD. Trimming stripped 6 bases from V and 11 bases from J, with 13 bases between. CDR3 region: CAISSQTDYTF. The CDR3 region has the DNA TGTGCCATCAGCTCACAGACAGATTACACCTTC.

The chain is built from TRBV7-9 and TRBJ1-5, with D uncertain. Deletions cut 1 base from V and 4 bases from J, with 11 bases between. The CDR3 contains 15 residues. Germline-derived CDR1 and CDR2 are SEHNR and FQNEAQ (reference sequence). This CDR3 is CASSLDSRGNQPQHF. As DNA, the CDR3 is TGTGCCAGCAGCTTAGACAGTCGAGGAAATCAGCCCCAGCATTTT.

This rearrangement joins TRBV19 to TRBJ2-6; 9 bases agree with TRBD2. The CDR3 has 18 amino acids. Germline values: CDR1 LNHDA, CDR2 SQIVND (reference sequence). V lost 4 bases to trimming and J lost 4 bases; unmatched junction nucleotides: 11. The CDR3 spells CASSTMAGGSAGANVLTF. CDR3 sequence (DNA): TGTGCCAGTAGTACCATGGCGGGAGGGTCGGCGGGGGCCAACGTCCTGACTTTC.

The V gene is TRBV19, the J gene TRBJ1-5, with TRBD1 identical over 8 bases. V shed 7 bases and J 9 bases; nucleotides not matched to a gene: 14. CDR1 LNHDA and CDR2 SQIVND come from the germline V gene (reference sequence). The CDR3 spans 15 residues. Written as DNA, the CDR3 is TGTGCCAGTAATTCAGACGGGACAGGAGTTTGGCCCCAGCATTTT. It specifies CASNSDGTGVWPQHF. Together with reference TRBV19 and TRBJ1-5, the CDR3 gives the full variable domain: DGGITQSPKYLFRKEGQNVTLSCEQNLNHDAMYWYRQDPGQGLRLIYYSQIVNDFQKGDIAEGYSVSREKKESFPLTVTSAQKNPTAFYLCASNSDGTGVWPQHFGDGTRLSIL.

The CDR3 protein is CASSETSGISYEQYF. The CDR3, as DNA: TGTGCCAGCAGCGAAACTAGCGGTATTTCCTACGAGCAGTACTTC. The rearrangement links TRBV7-8 to TRBJ2-7; 8 nucleotides align to TRBD2. The V gene end was trimmed by 5 bases and the J gene end by 1 base; junction bases not matched to a gene: 7. CDR3 length: 15 amino acids. The germline gives CDR1 SGHVS, CDR2 FQNEAQ. Based on the CDR3 plus reference TRBV7-8 and TRBJ2-7, the full variable domain is GAGVSQSPRYKVAKRGQDVALRCDPISGHVSLFWYQQALGQGPEFLTYFQNEAQLDKSGLPSDRFFAERPEGSVSTLKIQRTQQEDSAVYLCASSETSGISYEQYFGPGTRLTVT.

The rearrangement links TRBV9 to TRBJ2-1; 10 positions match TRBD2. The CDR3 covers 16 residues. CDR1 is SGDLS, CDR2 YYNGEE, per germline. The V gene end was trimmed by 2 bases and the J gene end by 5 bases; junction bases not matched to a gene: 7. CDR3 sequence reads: CASSVRGAGGNNEQFF. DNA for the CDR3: TGTGCCAGCAGCGTTCGTGGAGCGGGAGGGAACAATGAGCAGTTCTTC.

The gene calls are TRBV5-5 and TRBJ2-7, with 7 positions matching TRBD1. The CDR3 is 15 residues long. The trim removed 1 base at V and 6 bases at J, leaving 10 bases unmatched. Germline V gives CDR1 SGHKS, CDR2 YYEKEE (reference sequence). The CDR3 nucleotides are TGTGCCAGCAGCTTGTGGAGCAGACAGGGTGGCGAGCAGTACTTC. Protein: CASSLWSRQGGEQYF.

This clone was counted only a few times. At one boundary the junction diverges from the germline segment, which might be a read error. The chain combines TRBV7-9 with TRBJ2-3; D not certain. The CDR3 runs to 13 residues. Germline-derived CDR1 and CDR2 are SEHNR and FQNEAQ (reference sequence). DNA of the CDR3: TGTGCCAGCAACTTAGAGAGCACAGATACGCAGTATTTT. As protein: CASNLESTDTQYF.

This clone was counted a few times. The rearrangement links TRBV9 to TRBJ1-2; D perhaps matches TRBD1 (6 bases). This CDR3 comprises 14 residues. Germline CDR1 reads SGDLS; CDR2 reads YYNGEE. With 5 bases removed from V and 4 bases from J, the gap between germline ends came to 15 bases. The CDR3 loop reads CASRGGRQVYGYTF. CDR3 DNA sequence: TGTGCCAGCAGAGGGGGACGGCAAGTCTATGGCTACACCTTC. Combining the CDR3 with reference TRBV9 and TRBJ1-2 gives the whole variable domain DSGVTQTPKHLITATGQRVTLRCSPRSGDLSVYWYQQSLDQGLQFLIQYYNGEERAKGNILERFSAQQFPDLHSELNLSSLELGDSALYFCASRGGRQVYGYTFGSGTRLTVV.

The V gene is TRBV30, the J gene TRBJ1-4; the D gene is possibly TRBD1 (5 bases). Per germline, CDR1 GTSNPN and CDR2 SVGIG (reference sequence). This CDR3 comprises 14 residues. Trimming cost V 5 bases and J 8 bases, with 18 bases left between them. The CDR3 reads CAWSIGQGREKLFF. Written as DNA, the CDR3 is TGTGCCTGGTCTATCGGGCAGGGAAGGGAAAAACTGTTTTTT.

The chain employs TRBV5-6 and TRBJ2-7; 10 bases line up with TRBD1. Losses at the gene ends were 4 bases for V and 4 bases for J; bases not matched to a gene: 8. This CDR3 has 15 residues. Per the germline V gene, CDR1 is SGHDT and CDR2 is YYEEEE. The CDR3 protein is CASSPTGGLVYEQYF. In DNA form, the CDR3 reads TGTGCCAGCAGCCCGACAGGGGGCCTTGTATACGAGCAGTACTTC.

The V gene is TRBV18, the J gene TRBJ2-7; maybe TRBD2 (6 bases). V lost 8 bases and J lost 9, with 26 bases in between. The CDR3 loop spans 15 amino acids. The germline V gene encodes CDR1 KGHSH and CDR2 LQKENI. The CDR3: CASTPRDGRAGGQYF. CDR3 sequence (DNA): TGTGCCAGCACGCCGCGGGACGGAAGAGCCGGGGGGCAGTACTTC. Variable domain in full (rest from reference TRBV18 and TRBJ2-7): NAGVMQNPRHLVRRRGQEARLRCSPMKGHSHVYWYRQLPEEGLKFMVYLQKENIIDESGMPKERFSAEFPKEGPSILRIQQVVRGDSAAYFCASTPRDGRAGGQYFGPGTRLTVT.

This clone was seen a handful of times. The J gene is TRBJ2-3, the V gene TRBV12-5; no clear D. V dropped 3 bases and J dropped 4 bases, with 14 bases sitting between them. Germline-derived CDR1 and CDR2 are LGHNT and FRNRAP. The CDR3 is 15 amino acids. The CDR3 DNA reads TGTGCTAGTGGTTTCTCGTTGCCCTTCCCAGATACGCAGTATTTT. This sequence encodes CASGFSLPFPDTQYF.